The 18 T cell receptor beta chains reported below all come from one sample, sequenced in a study of vaccination effects on CD4 cells after COVID-19. The method was immunoSEQ multiplex PCR; TCRdb's version includes in-frame clones alone and lacks a portion of them. Of around 46,000 clones listed, 65% to 80% are singletons. Antigens for these TCRs are unknown. In the ViraFEST assay, antigen-specific CD4+ clonotypes were identified by expansion after peptide-pool stimulation. Culturing for roughly 10 days preceded CD4+ T cell isolation. Two doses of BNT162b2 or mRNA-1273 vaccine were administered to participants. The sample consisted of CD4+ T cells from PBMCs cultured with HCoV-OC43 spike peptides, taken after COVID-19 vaccination. Subset noted: HCoV-OC43 spike overlapping peptide pool stimulation. These TCRs come from a human donor who received a COVID-19 vaccine.

The genes are TRBV18 and TRBJ2-1, with D possibly called TRBD1 or TRBD2 (5 bases each). Trimming cost V 6 bases and J 10 bases, with 13 bases left between them. This CDR3 has 12 residues. The germline CDR1 and CDR2 sequences are KGHSH and LQKENI. The CDR3 spells CASSPGTQEQFF. The CDR3 region has the DNA TGTGCCAGCTCCCCCGGGACCCAAGAGCAGTTCTTC.

The chain is built from TRBV24-1 and TRBJ1-5, with D tentatively TRBD1 (5 bases). V shed 6 bases and J shed 3 bases, with 11 bases lying between them. The CDR3 runs 14 residues. CDR1 is KGHDR and CDR2 is SFDVKD in the germline V gene. The CDR3 is CATSSGAPNQPQHF. The CDR3 DNA is TGTGCCACCAGTTCTGGGGCCCCCAATCAGCCCCAGCATTTT.

This chain's CDR3 is CSVAGGLAGSSYEQYF. CDR3 in DNA: TGCAGCGTTGCGGGGGGACTAGCGGGAAGTTCGTACGAGCAGTACTTC. The V gene is TRBV29-1, the J gene TRBJ2-7; 13 positions agree with TRBD2. This CDR3 has 16 amino acids. Germline CDR1 is SQVTM and CDR2 is ANQGSEA. V shed 4 bases and J 4 bases; nucleotides not matched to a gene: 10.

The chain carries TRBV5-1 and TRBJ2-7, with a possible D match to TRBD2 (6 bases). The V end was cut by 0 bases, the J end by 7 bases, with 17 bases between. Germline V gene data show CDR1 as SGHRS and CDR2 as YFSETQ. This CDR3 is 15 amino acids long. CDR3 nucleotide sequence: TGCGCCAGCAGCTTGGCGGGACCGCGGGGTGGAGAGCAGTACTTC. It specifies CASSLAGPRGGEQYF.

The V gene is TRBV6-2 or TRBV6-3, the J gene TRBJ2-3; 8 bases are shared with TRBD2. V lost 2 bases, J lost 1 base, and 8 bases stayed unmatched. CDR1 is MNHEY and CDR2 is SVGEGT in the germline V gene. The CDR3 totals 17 residues. The CDR3 nucleotides are TGTGCCAGCAGTTACACCAAGGCGGGAGGAGGCACAGATACGCAGTATTTT. Protein product: CASSYTKAGGGTDTQYF.

CDR3 in amino acids: CASSASLYSTDTQYF. CDR3 sequence (DNA): TGCGCCAGCAGCGCTAGCCTATATAGCACAGATACGCAGTATTTT. The chain carries TRBV5-1 and TRBJ2-3, with D possibly being TRBD2 (5 bases). This CDR3 region has 15 residues. Germline V gene lookup returns CDR1 SGHRS and CDR2 YFSETQ. V lost 4 bases and J lost 0, with 12 bases in between.

This chain uses TRBV7-8 with TRBJ2-7, with TRBD2 matching over 7 bases. This CDR3 spans 15 amino acids. The germline V gene encodes CDR1 SGHVS and CDR2 FQNEAQ. The J segment lost 2 bases and the V segment lost 4 bases, leaving 8 bases of the junction unmatched. CDR3 nucleotide sequence: TGTGCCAGCAGCTCACTGACAAGCGGGGCCTACGAGCAGTACTTC. It codes for CASSSLTSGAYEQYF.

This rearrangement joins TRBV3-1 (or the pseudogene TRBV3-2) to TRBJ1-5; D may be TRBD1 (5 bases). The germline CDR1 and CDR2 sequences are LGHDT and YNNKEL (reference sequence). Trimming removed 5 bases from V and 4 bases from J, with 9 bases in between. The CDR3 runs to 13 residues. CDR3 nucleotide sequence: TGTGCCAGCAGCGCCGACAGAAATCAGCCCCAGCATTTT. This codes for CASSADRNQPQHF.

The J gene is TRBJ2-7, the V gene TRBV10-3; tentative D call: TRBD2 (6 bases). Trimming removed 2 bases from V and 0 bases from J, with 11 bases in between. This CDR3 comprises 15 residues. CDR1 ENHRY and CDR2 SYGVKD come from the germline V gene. The CDR3: CAISEGDLSSYEQYF. The CDR3 DNA reads as TGTGCCATCAGTGAGGGGGACTTGAGCTCCTACGAGCAGTACTTC.

This clone was detected a few times. The same CDR3 arises from other DNA sequences in this sample as well. The chain links TRBV5-6 to TRBJ1-2; D possibly corresponds to TRBD1 (5 bases). Germline assignment: CDR1 SGHDT and CDR2 YYEEEE. Trimming removed 1 base at V and 2 bases at J, with 9 bases between. The CDR3 runs 14 residues. CDR3 amino acids: CASSLQGTNYGYTF. DNA of the CDR3: TGTGCCAGCAGCTTGCAGGGCACGAACTATGGCTACACCTTC.

The chain recombines TRBV10-1 with TRBJ2-1, with 10 bases identical to TRBD2. V shed 2 bases, J shed 3 bases, and the junction held 7 bases outside the gene matches. Germline V gene sequence: CDR1 WNHNN, CDR2 SYGVQD (reference sequence). This CDR3 region has 17 residues. The CDR3 here is CASSEVAGGPNYNEQFF. The CDR3 DNA is TGCGCCAGCAGTGAGGTAGCGGGAGGACCTAACTACAATGAGCAGTTCTTC.

The genes are TRBV3-1 (or the pseudogene TRBV3-2) and TRBJ2-2, with 8 bases lining up with TRBD1. The CDR3 loop spans 15 amino acids. Trimming cost V 4 bases and J 7 bases; bases outside gene matches: 8. CDR1 and CDR2 from the germline V gene are LGHDT and YNNKEL (reference sequence). The CDR3 is CASSPRTGRLGELFF. As DNA, the CDR3 is TGTGCCAGCAGCCCCCGGACAGGGCGCCTCGGGGAGCTGTTTTTT.

The gene calls are TRBV29-1 and TRBJ2-7, with D perhaps matching TRBD2 (7 bases). CDR3 length equals 12 residues. Germline loops: CDR1 SQVTM, CDR2 ANQGSEA. The V end was cut by 5 bases, the J end by 7 bases, with 15 bases between. For the CDR3, the DNA is TGCAGCGTTCTATCCGGGGGGCGGGAGCAGTACTTC. This sequence encodes CSVLSGGREQYF.

This chain uses TRBV9 with TRBJ2-3; D not certain. CDR1 is SGDLS, CDR2 YYNGEE, per germline. V shed 4 bases and J shed 0 bases, with 12 bases lying between them. This CDR3 spans 15 amino acids. Written as DNA, the CDR3 is TGTGCCAGCAGCTTGACTCGGTATAGCACAGATACGCAGTATTTT. Protein sequence: CASSLTRYSTDTQYF.

The gene calls are TRBV7-6 and TRBJ1-2; possibly TRBD1 for D (6 bases). The CDR3 runs 15 residues. Trimming removed 4 bases from V and 6 bases from J, with 18 bases in between. Germline loops: CDR1 SGHVS, CDR2 FNYEAQ. CDR3 sequence: CASSYPGVSDHGYTF. In DNA, the CDR3 is TGTGCCAGCAGCTACCCAGGGGTCTCTGACCATGGCTACACCTTC. Together with reference TRBV7-6 and TRBJ1-2, the CDR3 gives the full variable domain: GAGVSQSPRYKVTKRGQDVALRCDPISGHVSLYWYRQALGQGPEFLTYFNYEAQQDKSGLPNDRFSAERPEGSISTLTIQRTEQRDSAMYRCASSYPGVSDHGYTFGSGTRLTVV.

This chain links TRBV5-1 with TRBJ1-6; TRBD1 might be the D (6 bases). Trimming took off 5 bases at V and 2 bases at J, with 14 bases between the two ends. The CDR3 loop spans 16 amino acids. Germline CDR1 and CDR2: SGHRS and YFSETQ. The CDR3 loop reads CASRAQGLAYNSPLHF. CDR3 DNA: TGCGCCAGCAGAGCACAGGGACTAGCCTATAATTCACCCCTCCACTTT.

The rearrangement links TRBV6-5 to TRBJ1-1; tentatively, D is TRBD1 (5 bases). The CDR3 totals 15 residues. Germline CDR1 MNHEY, CDR2 SVGAGI. V lost 2 bases and J lost 6, with 16 bases in between. The CDR3 is CASSYSAGRRSEAFF. In DNA, the CDR3 is TGTGCCAGCAGTTACAGCGCAGGGAGGCGCTCTGAAGCTTTCTTT.

The chain couples TRBV2 to TRBJ2-1; no reliable D call. The germline CDR1 and CDR2 sequences are SNHLY and FYNNEI. This CDR3 comprises 12 residues. Trimming shortened V by 5 bases and J by 5 bases, and 7 bases separated the two germline ends. The CDR3 sequence: CASSPQDNEQFF. The CDR3 nucleotides read TGTGCCAGCAGTCCCCAGGACAATGAGCAGTTCTTC.